One and the same sample provided the 23 T cell receptor beta chains below, sequenced in a study of cytomegalovirus exposure and HLA in healthy donors (dated by TCRdb to the late 2010s). Preparation of the library involved the immunoSEQ multiplex PCR assay. A mixture of 60 forward primers for TCR Vbeta segments and 13 reverse primers for TCR Jbeta segments was used in the multiplex PCR. Sourced from immuneACCESS, this table was stored by TCRdb with only in-frame sequences that have V and J called. A share of the clones is absent; for the studies checked, an unresolved V gene accounts for under half, and the remainder has no known explanation. The sample table holds 150,000 to 200,000 clones, of which over 70% were seen once. Clones ranked in the top ten supply around 1.5% of the sample. Sample: PBMCs. The source is a woman in her 30s in good health and CMV-seronegative.

This clone appeared a few times. The rearrangement uses TRBV29-1 and TRBJ1-1; D perhaps matches TRBD1 (6 bases). CDR1 and CDR2 (germline): SQVTM, ANQGSEA. The CDR3 runs to 14 residues. Trimming pared 3 bases from V and 5 bases from J, leaving 16 bases between. The chain's CDR3 is CSVDPGRGRTEAFF. DNA of the CDR3: TGCAGCGTTGACCCGGGGAGGGGGAGGACTGAAGCTTTCTTT. Filled out from reference TRBV29-1 and TRBJ1-1, the complete variable domain reads SAVISQKPSRDICQRGTSLTIQCQVDSQVTMMFWYRQQPGQSLTLIATANQGSEATYESGFVIDKFPISRPNLTFSTLTVSNMSPEDSSIYLCSVDPGRGRTEAFFGQGTRLTVV.

The chain employs TRBV29-1 and TRBJ2-2; the D is unclear. This CDR3 has 12 amino acids. Trimming took off 7 bases at V and 7 bases at J, with 13 bases between the two ends. Germline V lookup: CDR1 SQVTM, CDR2 ANQGSEA. In DNA form, the CDR3 reads TGCAGCGCCTCCACAGTTTACGGGGAGCTGTTTTTT. It yields the protein CSASTVYGELFF.

The chain carries TRBV7-2 and TRBJ1-5; 9 nucleotides align to TRBD1. This CDR3 has 14 amino acids. With 6 bases clipped from V and 4 bases from J, the junction kept 4 bases outside the gene matches. The germline gives CDR1 SGHTA, CDR2 FQGNSA. CDR3 in DNA: TGTGCCAGCAGAGCGGACAGGGGAAATCAGCCCCAGCATTTT. Translating it yields CASRADRGNQPQHF.

The chain is built from TRBV7-8 and TRBJ1-2; no definite D call. In germline, CDR1 is SGHVS, CDR2 FQNEAQ. The CDR3 is made up of 16 amino acids. The V end lost 5 bases, the J end lost 1 base, and 17 bases lay between the germline ends. Here the CDR3 reads CASSLRLARDNYGYTF. The CDR3 DNA reads TGTGCCAGCAGCCTACGCCTGGCCCGGGATAACTATGGCTACACCTTC.

V usage is TRBV7-9 and J usage is TRBJ1-2; tentatively, D is TRBD1 (6 bases). This CDR3 spans 14 amino acids. The V end lost 3 bases, the J end lost 3 bases, and 11 bases lay between the germline ends. The germline CDR1 and CDR2 sequences are SEHNR and FQNEAQ (reference sequence). CDR3 in amino acids: CASSFLGADYGYTF. The CDR3, as DNA: TGTGCCAGCAGCTTTTTGGGGGCAGACTATGGCTACACCTTC.

The chain joins TRBV19 to TRBJ2-7, with D maybe TRBD2 (7 bases). The V end lost 3 bases, the J end lost 7 bases, and 22 bases lay between the germline ends. The CDR3 has 16 residues. Germline loops: CDR1 LNHDA, CDR2 SQIVND (reference sequence). CDR3: CASSIVIGGSAGEQYF. In DNA, the CDR3 is TGTGCCAGTAGTATCGTCATCGGGGGCTCAGCGGGGGAGCAGTACTTC.

The chain joins TRBV11-3 to TRBJ2-1, with D possibly TRBD2 on 7 matching bases. V lost 1 base, J lost 7 bases, and 11 bases lay in between. Germline lookup yields CDR1 SGHNT and CDR2 YENEEA. The CDR3 runs to 14 residues. The CDR3 reads CASSLGGGNNEQFF. In DNA form, the CDR3 reads TGTGCCAGCAGCTTAGGGGGGGGCAATAATGAGCAGTTCTTC.

V is TRBV21-1 and J is TRBJ2-2; the table's D gene call, TRBD2, was not cross checked with the DNA. TRBV21-1 is a pseudogene. The CDR3 covers 16 residues. The CDR3 loop is CASSRPHRGNTGELFF. In nucleotides, the CDR3 is TGTGCCAGCAGCAGACCGCATCGAGGGAACACCGGGGAGCTGTTTTTT.

The V and J genes are TRBV28 and TRBJ2-3, with 12 positions matching TRBD2. The CDR3 is 18 amino acids. V lost 2 bases to trimming and J lost 5 bases; unmatched junction nucleotides: 11. CDR1 MDHEN and CDR2 SYDVKM come from the germline V gene. The CDR3 here is CASSLPPGLAGGLDTQYF. The CDR3 DNA reads as TGTGCCAGCAGTTTACCCCCGGGGCTAGCGGGGGGGTTAGATACGCAGTATTTT.

V gene TRBV28 combines with J gene TRBJ1-3, with 9 positions matching TRBD1. From germline, CDR1 is MDHEN and CDR2 SYDVKM. CDR3 length equals 18 residues. The V gene end was trimmed by 4 bases and the J gene end by 2 bases; junction bases not matched to a gene: 12. CDR3 sequence (DNA): TGTGCCAGCAGTTCCTCCTCGGGACAGGGCAACCCTGGAAACACCATATATTTT. Protein sequence: CASSSSSGQGNPGNTIYF. Supplemented by reference TRBV28 and TRBJ1-3, the full variable domain reads DVKVTQSSRYLVKRTGEKVFLECVQDMDHENMFWYRQDPGLGLRLIYFSYDVKMKEKGDIPEGYSVSREKKERFSLILESASTNQTSMYLCASSSSSGQGNPGNTIYFGEGSWLTVV.

This clone turned up a few times. This chain links TRBV7-8 with TRBJ2-7, with 8 bases fitting TRBD1. Germline lookup yields CDR1 SGHVS and CDR2 FQNEAQ. The CDR3 has 15 residues. The junction had 9 bases not matched to a gene; V was cut back by 5 bases and J by 3 bases. For the CDR3, the DNA is TGTGCCAGCAGCCAACGGACAGGGTCCTACTACGAGCAGTACTTC. Translated, it gives CASSQRTGSYYEQYF.

The chain links TRBV27 to TRBJ2-1; D not certain. Germline CDR1 is MNHEY and CDR2 is SMNVEV (reference sequence). The germline V and J ends were trimmed by 7 bases and 9 bases, with 22 bases remaining between them. The CDR3 length is 15 residues. This CDR3 reads CASTGQAGWAGEQFF. CDR3 nucleotide sequence: TGTGCCAGCACTGGTCAAGCAGGTTGGGCAGGTGAGCAGTTCTTC.

This clone was seen only once. Additional DNA sequences in this sample encode the identical CDR3. This sequence joins TRBV5-1 and TRBJ2-1; 11 positions match TRBD2. V was pared by 0 bases and J by 4 bases, with 3 bases of the junction left unmatched. This CDR3 has 16 amino acids. Germline V gene lookup returns CDR1 SGHRS and CDR2 YFSETQ. The CDR3 DNA is TGCGCCAGCAGCTTGGTCGCTAGCGGGGGGTACAATGAGCAGTTCTTC. This encodes CASSLVASGGYNEQFF.

The chain is built from TRBV5-1 and TRBJ1-2, with 11 bases aligning to TRBD1. V shed 3 bases and J 7 bases; nucleotides not matched to a gene: 5. The CDR3 consists of 14 residues. In germline, CDR1 is SGHRS, CDR2 YFSETQ. CDR3 nucleotides: TGCGCCAGCAGCTGGACAGGGGGCGATAGTGGCTACACCTTC. Its translation is CASSWTGGDSGYTF. Filled out from reference TRBV5-1 and TRBJ1-2, the complete variable domain reads KAGVTQTPRYLIKTRGQQVTLSCSPISGHRSVSWYQQTPGQGLQFLFEYFSETQRNKGNFPGRFSGRQFSNSRSEMNVSTLELGDSALYLCASSWTGGDSGYTFGSGTRLTVV.

The chain carries TRBV2 and TRBJ2-5; tentative D call: TRBD2 (7 bases). From germline, CDR1 is SNHLY and CDR2 FYNNEI. CDR3 length equals 16 residues. Trimming took off 6 bases at V and 2 bases at J, with 19 bases between the two ends. The CDR3 DNA sequence: TGTGCCAGCAGGGGTGGGGGCGGGGGCGTTCAAGAGACCCAGTACTTC. This encodes CASRGGGGGVQETQYF.

The chain carries TRBV2 and TRBJ1-1; maybe TRBD1 (5 bases). V was clipped by 8 bases and J by 1 base, with 8 bases between them. From germline, CDR1 is SNHLY and CDR2 FYNNEI. The CDR3 has 12 amino acids. For the CDR3, the DNA is TGTGCCAGCCGGGGGACGAACACTGAAGCTTTCTTT. Amino acid sequence: CASRGTNTEAFF.

The chain has TRBV5-4 and TRBJ1-2; TRBD1 matches at 9 bases. The V and J ends lost 4 bases and 3 bases, in that order; junction bases with no gene match: 4. Germline values: CDR1 SGHNT, CDR2 YYREEE (reference sequence). The CDR3 loop spans 14 amino acids. CDR3 sequence: CASSGRQGDYGYTF. As DNA, the CDR3 is TGTGCCAGCAGCGGAAGACAGGGGGACTATGGCTACACCTTC.

The V and J genes are TRBV6-5 and TRBJ1-2; D is possibly TRBD1 (5 bases). The CDR3 totals 14 residues. Germline assignment: CDR1 MNHEY and CDR2 SVGAGI. V gave up 8 bases and J gave up 7 bases, with 20 bases separating them. The CDR3 is CASAAFQGNGGYTF. In DNA, the CDR3 is TGTGCCAGCGCAGCCTTTCAGGGAAATGGTGGCTACACCTTC.

This rearrangement joins TRBV9 to TRBJ2-1; 7 bases fit TRBD2. This CDR3 has 14 amino acids. With V trimmed by 0 bases and J by 9 bases, 6 bases remained unmatched. Germline loops: CDR1 SGDLS, CDR2 YYNGEE. The chain's CDR3 is CASSVGGTKGEQFF. The CDR3 DNA is TGTGCCAGCAGCGTAGGGGGGACTAAGGGTGAGCAGTTCTTC.

The CDR3 DNA follows: TGCGCCAGCAGCCAGACGGGACAGTTCTCTGGGGCCAACGTCCTGACTTTC. It codes for CASSQTGQFSGANVLTF. The chain carries TRBV5-1 and TRBJ2-6; 7 nucleotides match TRBD1. The CDR3 contains 17 residues. CDR1 is SGHRS, CDR2 YFSETQ, per germline. V shed 4 bases and J 0 bases; nucleotides not matched to a gene: 7. Using reference TRBV5-1 and TRBJ2-6 for the parts outside the CDR3, the full variable domain is KAGVTQTPRYLIKTRGQQVTLSCSPISGHRSVSWYQQTPGQGLQFLFEYFSETQRNKGNFPGRFSGRQFSNSRSEMNVSTLELGDSALYLCASSQTGQFSGANVLTFGAGSRLTVL.

J is TRBJ1-1 and V is TRBV6-5, with TRBD1 matching over 7 bases. This CDR3 is 14 amino acids long. Germline V gene data show CDR1 as MNHEY and CDR2 as SVGAGI. V dropped 2 bases and J dropped 4; count of bases not matched to a gene: 4. The chain's CDR3 is CASSYTGTVTEAFF. CDR3 DNA: TGTGCCAGCAGTTACACAGGGACAGTCACTGAAGCTTTCTTT.

The chain combines TRBV19 with TRBJ2-7; no definite D call. The CDR3 is 13 residues long. Trimming removed 2 bases at V and 0 bases at J, with 5 bases between. Germline CDR1 reads LNHDA; CDR2 reads SQIVND (reference sequence). Written as DNA, the CDR3 is TGTGCCAGTAGTATAAAGAGCTCCTACGAGCAGTACTTC. It translates to CASSIKSSYEQYF.

The rearrangement links TRBV4-2 to TRBJ2-5; possibly TRBD1 for D (6 bases). This CDR3 contains 13 residues. With 7 bases removed from V and 5 bases from J, the gap between germline ends came to 14 bases. Germline-derived CDR1 and CDR2 are LGHNA and YNFKEQ. The CDR3 is CASNRTGRETQYF. The CDR3 bases are TGTGCCAGCAACCGTACAGGGCGGGAGACCCAGTACTTC.